The sequence of this T cell receptor beta chain was determined in a study of beta chain features in type 1 diabetes. cDNA synthesis used the whole RNA isolate, giving expressed TCRB sequences. Some clones are missing from TCRdb's copy, which holds only in-frame ones; the method was immunoSEQ multiplex PCR. The table lists 810,000 or so clones, 17% of them singletons. The V end was cut by 3 bases, the J end by 2 bases, with 14 bases between. The CDR3 has 16 amino acids. CDR1 and CDR2 (germline): KGHSH, LQKENI. The gene calls are TRBV18 and TRBJ2-1; maybe TRBD1 (5 bases). The sample taken for sequencing was naive CD4+ T cells from blood. This clonotype was sampled from a woman aged 18-30 years in good health. CDR3 loop: CASSPYVAGTYNEQFF. CDR3 bases: TGTGCCAGCTCACCTTACGTCGCAGGGACCTACAATGAGCAGTTCTTC.